Each of the 29 T cell receptor beta chains below was sequenced from the same sample in a study of neoadjuvant anti-PD-1 for oral cavity cancer. Noted time point: after neoadjuvant nivolumab, at surgical resection. Produced via immunoSEQ multiplex PCR; TCRdb's table is partial and in-frame only. The table records approximately 42,000 clones, approximately 80% of them present only once. Material: PBMCs, obtained after nivolumab (anti-PD-1) treatment. The receptors come from a person between 40 and 79 years old with oral cavity squamous cell carcinoma.

This clone occurred once. The V and J genes are TRBV4-1 and TRBJ2-7, with 9 bases that match TRBD1. The CDR3 is 15 amino acids. From germline, CDR1 is MGHRA and CDR2 YSYEKL. Trimming took 1 base from V and 0 from J; bases not matched to a gene: 1. The CDR3 DNA reads TGCGCCAGCAGCCAAGGGGACAGGGCCTCCTACGAGCAGTACTTC. This sequence encodes CASSQGDRASYEQYF.

This chain links TRBV10-1 with TRBJ2-3, with a weak D call TRBD2 (6 bases). This CDR3 spans 18 amino acids. V was cut by 0 bases and J by 4 bases, with 20 bases left in between. CDR1 is WNHNN and CDR2 is SYGVQD in the germline V gene (reference sequence). In DNA, the CDR3 is TGCGCCAGCAGTGAGTCGTCGACTGGCGGAGGGTTGTCAGATACGCAGTATTTT. It encodes CASSESSTGGGLSDTQYF.

In its sample, this clone was seen a few times. V and J are TRBV7-9 and TRBJ1-2; D might be TRBD1 (5 bases). The V gene's germline CDR1 is SEHNR and CDR2 FQNEAQ (reference sequence). Deletions cut 8 bases from V and 3 bases from J, with 13 bases between. This CDR3 spans 13 amino acids. The chain's CDR3 is CASSSGGDYGYTF. The DNA of the CDR3 is TGTGCCAGCTCCTCTGGGGGGGACTATGGCTACACCTTC.

Only one count was recorded for this clone. The chain links TRBV6-1 to TRBJ1-2, with TRBD1 matching 8 bases. CDR3 length: 16 amino acids. From germline, CDR1 is MNHNS and CDR2 SASEGT. With 0 bases clipped from V and 5 bases from J, the junction kept 8 bases outside the gene matches. CDR3 DNA sequence: TGTGCCAGCAGTGAAGCGCCTACAGGGGGAGGATATGGCTACACCTTC. It codes for CASSEAPTGGGYGYTF.

The rearrangement links TRBV5-6 to TRBJ2-2; the D gene is possibly TRBD2 (6 bases). CDR1 and CDR2 (germline): SGHDT, YYEEEE. Between the trimmed V and J ends, which lost 4 bases and 0 bases, there was a span of 10 bases. The CDR3 is made up of 15 amino acids. CDR3 sequence reads: CASSPTRANTGELFF. The CDR3 nucleotides read TGTGCCAGCAGCCCGACTAGGGCGAACACCGGGGAGCTGTTTTTT.

V is TRBV18 and J is TRBJ2-3; D not certain. This CDR3 is 15 amino acids long. The V end was cut by 10 bases, the J end by 3 bases, with 20 bases between. The germline gives CDR1 KGHSH, CDR2 LQKENI. The CDR3 region has the DNA TGTGCCACCCCCGGCTCATCATACGAGACAGATACGCAGTATTTT. Translated, it gives CATPGSSYETDTQYF.

This clone occurred a few times. This sequence joins TRBV29-1 and TRBJ2-7; 13 bases align to TRBD2. This CDR3 spans 15 amino acids. In germline, CDR1 is SQVTM, CDR2 ANQGSEA. The V segment lost 4 bases and the J segment 6 bases; nucleotides outside the gene matches: 9. CDR3 in amino acids: CSVAWTSGSLGEQYF. For the CDR3, the DNA is TGCAGCGTTGCTTGGACTAGCGGGAGTCTGGGCGAGCAGTACTTC.

The chain combines TRBV9 with TRBJ1-5; 7 bases map to TRBD1. V lost 3 bases to trimming and J lost 7 bases; unmatched junction nucleotides: 10. Germline V gene lookup returns CDR1 SGDLS and CDR2 YYNGEE. This CDR3 is 15 amino acids long. CDR3 nucleotides: TGTGCCAGCAGCGCCGGACAGGTGGCCGGGCAGCCCCAGCATTTT. Its translation is CASSAGQVAGQPQHF.

This clone was counted only a few times. This sequence joins TRBV14 and TRBJ1-1, with TRBD1 matching over 9 bases. This CDR3 is built from 15 residues. V lost 3 bases and J lost 9; bases outside the gene matches: 11. The germline V gene encodes CDR1 SGHDN and CDR2 FVKESK. The chain's CDR3 is CASSHEQGARSQAFF. CDR3 nucleotide sequence: TGTGCCAGCAGCCACGAACAGGGGGCCCGGAGTCAAGCTTTCTTT.

The rearrangement joins TRBV6-5 to TRBJ1-6; D call uncertain. This CDR3 has 16 amino acids. Trimming left V 0 bases short and J 4 bases short, with 10 bases between. Germline loops: CDR1 MNHEY, CDR2 SVGAGI. CDR3 bases: TGTGCCAGCAGTTACTCGTGGCAGACTTATAATTCACCCCTCCACTTT. Protein: CASSYSWQTYNSPLHF.

V and J are TRBV5-6 and TRBJ1-3; TRBD1 is a possible D gene (6 bases). Germline V CDR1 and CDR2: SGHDT, YYEEEE. V lost 5 bases and J lost 2, with 11 bases in between. This CDR3 contains 14 residues. The CDR3 DNA follows: TGTGCCAGCAGATCCGAGGGGGCTGGAAACACCATATATTTT. Translated: CASRSEGAGNTIYF.

This rearrangement joins TRBV11-3 to TRBJ2-4; 8 bases agree with TRBD2. The J segment lost 2 bases and the V segment lost 4 bases, leaving 7 bases of the junction unmatched. This CDR3 is built from 16 residues. Germline loops: CDR1 SGHNT, CDR2 YENEEA. The CDR3: CASSSQREQTKNIQYF. CDR3 sequence (DNA): TGTGCCAGCAGCTCGCAGCGGGAGCAGACCAAAAACATTCAGTACTTC.

This clone turned up a few times. This CDR3 reads CASSVGQGGYGYTF. The CDR3 DNA reads as TGTGCCAGCAGTGTGGGACAGGGAGGGTATGGCTACACCTTC. This chain uses TRBV2 with TRBJ1-2, with 9 bases identical to TRBD1. Germline assignment: CDR1 SNHLY and CDR2 FYNNEI. V trimming: 4 bases; J trimming: 5 bases; junction bases outside the gene matches: 5. The CDR3 is 14 residues long. Combining the CDR3 with reference TRBV2 and TRBJ1-2 gives the whole variable domain EPEVTQTPSHQVTQMGQEVILRCVPISNHLYFYWYRQILGQKVEFLVSFYNNEISEKSEIFDDQFSVERPDGSNFTLKIRSTKLEDSAMYFCASSVGQGGYGYTFGSGTRLTVV.

The chain joins TRBV10-2 to TRBJ2-1; D may correspond to TRBD1 or TRBD2 (5 bases each). The V end was cut by 2 bases, the J end by 8 bases, with 19 bases between. The CDR3 is made up of 16 amino acids. In germline, CDR1 is WSHSY, CDR2 SAAADI. The CDR3 DNA is TGCGCCAGCAGTGAGCAGTTCGGGGCGCGCATGGATGAGCAGTTCTTC. Its translation: CASSEQFGARMDEQFF.

The rearrangement uses TRBV10-2 and TRBJ1-3; D is unresolved. Trimming pared 2 bases from V and 0 bases from J, leaving 8 bases between. CDR3 size: 15 residues. Germline-derived CDR1 and CDR2 are WSHSY and SAAADI. The CDR3 reads CASSENGDSGNTIYF. DNA for the CDR3: TGCGCCAGCAGTGAGAATGGGGACTCTGGAAACACCATATATTTT.

This clone was seen only a few times. V is TRBV19 and J is TRBJ1-1; D uncertain. Trimming removed 1 base from V and 0 bases from J, with 6 bases in between. CDR3 length equals 14 residues. Germline V gives CDR1 LNHDA, CDR2 SQIVND (reference sequence). CDR3 sequence: CASSIANLNTEAFF. Written as DNA, the CDR3 is TGTGCCAGTAGTATAGCGAACCTGAACACTGAAGCTTTCTTT.

The chain joins TRBV5-1 to TRBJ2-1; 9 bases are shared with TRBD2. Per germline, CDR1 SGHRS and CDR2 YFSETQ. Trimming cost V 0 bases and J 6 bases; bases outside gene matches: 10. The CDR3 extends over 17 amino acids. CDR3 in DNA: TGCGCCAGCAGCTTGGATCCGGGCGGGAGGGCCGGCAATGAGCAGTTCTTC. Amino acids: CASSLDPGGRAGNEQFF.

The chain couples TRBV4-1 to TRBJ1-5, with a tentative D call TRBD1 (5 bases). V lost 1 base to trimming and J lost 3 bases, with 16 bases between them. CDR3 length: 17 residues. The germline V gene encodes CDR1 MGHRA and CDR2 YSYEKL. CDR3 sequence reads: CASSQGGTGHINQPQHF. The CDR3 coding sequence is TGCGCCAGCAGCCAAGGGGGTACAGGACACATCAATCAGCCCCAGCATTTT.

The J gene is TRBJ2-7, the V gene TRBV6-6; a possible D gene is TRBD1 (8 bases). The CDR3 loop spans 15 amino acids. From germline, CDR1 is MNHNY and CDR2 SVGAGI (reference sequence). V lost 2 bases, J lost 4 bases, and 15 bases lay in between. The CDR3 nucleotides read TGTGCCAGCAGTTACAACAGGGGGGGAGGGTACGAGCAGTACTTC. Protein sequence: CASSYNRGGGYEQYF.

V usage is TRBV7-9 and J usage is TRBJ1-3; D is uncertain. Germline V CDR1 and CDR2: SEHNR, FQNEAQ (reference sequence). Trimming took off 5 bases at V and 3 bases at J, with 14 bases between the two ends. The CDR3 runs to 15 residues. This chain's CDR3 is CASSKGTAIGNTIYF. The CDR3 coding sequence is TGTGCCAGCAGCAAAGGAACGGCCATTGGAAACACCATATATTTT.

This clone was recorded once. This chain joins TRBV19 and TRBJ1-3; 8 nucleotides match TRBD1. The germline gives CDR1 LNHDA, CDR2 SQIVND (reference sequence). The CDR3 runs 14 residues. Trimming took 5 bases from V and 7 from J; bases not matched to a gene: 7. The CDR3 here is CASSELNRGNTIYF. DNA for the CDR3: TGTGCCAGTAGTGAACTAAACAGGGGGAACACCATATATTTT.

The chain carries TRBV9 and TRBJ1-5; tentative D call: TRBD1 (6 bases). The CDR3 runs to 16 residues. The ends were cut back, 0 bases at V and 7 bases at J, with 17 bases in the middle. Per the germline V gene, CDR1 is SGDLS and CDR2 is YYNGEE. The CDR3 protein is CASSVDGRGGGQPQHF. As DNA, the CDR3 is TGTGCCAGCAGCGTAGACGGGAGGGGGGGCGGCCAGCCCCAGCATTTT. The full variable domain, in which reference TRBV9 and TRBJ1-5 provide the parts outside the CDR3, is DSGVTQTPKHLITATGQRVTLRCSPRSGDLSVYWYQQSLDQGLQFLIQYYNGEERAKGNILERFSAQQFPDLHSELNLSSLELGDSALYFCASSVDGRGGGQPQHFGDGTRLSIL.

The chain's CDR3 is CASSQIASSPSYNSPLHF. The CDR3, as DNA: TGTGCCAGCAGCCAAATCGCCTCCAGTCCTTCTTATAATTCACCCCTCCACTTT. The V gene is TRBV7-8, the J gene TRBJ1-6; D remains unclear. Germline V gives CDR1 SGHVS, CDR2 FQNEAQ. Between the trimmed V and J ends, which lost 5 bases and 4 bases, there was a span of 21 bases. The CDR3 is made up of 18 amino acids.

The chain carries TRBV7-9 and TRBJ1-5; a possible D gene is TRBD1 (6 bases). Trimming removed 3 bases from V and 5 bases from J, with 11 bases in between. CDR1 SEHNR and CDR2 FQNEAQ come from the germline V gene (reference sequence). The CDR3 sequence is 14 residues long. CDR3 sequence (DNA): TGTGCCAGCAGCTTGCGGGACAACGATCAGCCCCAGCATTTT. It specifies CASSLRDNDQPQHF.

V and J are TRBV9 and TRBJ2-7, with D tentatively TRBD2 (7 bases). The ends were cut back, 4 bases at V and 5 bases at J, with 22 bases in the middle. This CDR3 has 16 residues. Germline V CDR1 and CDR2: SGDLS, YYNGEE. The CDR3 DNA follows: TGTGCCAGCAGCCCCACCGCGGGGGCCGGGCACGACGAGCAGTACTTC. This gives the protein CASSPTAGAGHDEQYF.

V and J are TRBV9 and TRBJ1-1; D might be TRBD1 (5 bases). Per germline, CDR1 SGDLS and CDR2 YYNGEE. CDR3 length: 15 amino acids. Trimming stripped 4 bases from V and 1 base from J, with 14 bases between. The CDR3 reads CASSIGGGQNTEAFF. The CDR3 bases are TGTGCCAGCAGCATCGGAGGAGGACAGAACACTGAAGCTTTCTTT.

The chain joins TRBV7-9 to TRBJ1-1; D unresolved. The CDR3 loop spans 11 amino acids. Germline loops: CDR1 SEHNR, CDR2 FQNEAQ (reference sequence). Trimming removed 5 bases from V and 3 bases from J, with 4 bases in between. CDR3: CASSHYTEAFF. CDR3 coding DNA: TGTGCCAGCAGCCATTACACTGAAGCTTTCTTT.

The V call is TRBV5-5, the J call TRBJ2-5; 7 nucleotides line up with TRBD1. Germline-derived CDR1 and CDR2 are SGHKS and YYEKEE (reference sequence). This CDR3 region has 15 residues. V shed 4 bases and J 2 bases; nucleotides not matched to a gene: 8. CDR3 in amino acids: CASSLYRGQQETQYF. The CDR3 region has the DNA TGTGCCAGCAGCCTCTACAGGGGCCAGCAAGAGACCCAGTACTTC.

V usage is TRBV28 and J usage is TRBJ2-1; D may be TRBD1 or TRBD2 (6 bases each). This CDR3 region has 14 residues. Per the germline V gene, CDR1 is MDHEN and CDR2 is SYDVKM. V was pared by 5 bases and J by 0 bases, with 8 bases between. Here the CDR3 reads CASSRGPSYNEQFF. CDR3 bases: TGTGCCAGCAGTCGGGGGCCCTCCTACAATGAGCAGTTCTTC.